Sequencing of this TCR beta chain was carried out in a study of T-cell memory formation after mild COVID-19. The overall study: For the most part, TCR clusters were specific to one donor. Study-wide points: Most CD4+ clones that shrank were in CM and EM, while CD8+ ones turned up in EMRA.

This clonotype was detected only a few times. Antigen: not known. From the 5' RACE reads, TCRdb called clonotypes with MiXCR, one entry per CDR3 protein. The sample has a few hundred thousand distinct CDR3 sequences; around 10% are singletons. The germline V gene has CDR1 SGHNT and CDR2 YYREEE (reference sequence). This CDR3 has 15 residues. The V and J ends lost 3 bases and 8 bases respectively, with 17 bases between them. The receptor was isolated from a young man who had mild COVID-19 (a few samples of this study predate the infection). Cell type and time point are not known. Source material: PBMCs or a T cell subset sorted from them (not recorded which). V gene TRBV5-4 combines with J gene TRBJ1-4, with D possibly TRBD1 on 6 matching bases. The CDR3 nucleotides are TGTGCCAGCAGCTACATGGGGGGCAGTGGAGAAAAACTGTTTTTT. It yields the protein CASSYMGGSGEKLFF. Variable domain in full (rest from reference TRBV5-4 and TRBJ1-4): ETGVTQSPTHLIKTRGQQVTLRCSSQSGHNTVSWYQQALGQGPQFIFQYYREEENGRGNFPPRFSGLQFPNYSSELNVNALELDDSALYLCASSYMGGSGEKLFFGSGTQLSVL.